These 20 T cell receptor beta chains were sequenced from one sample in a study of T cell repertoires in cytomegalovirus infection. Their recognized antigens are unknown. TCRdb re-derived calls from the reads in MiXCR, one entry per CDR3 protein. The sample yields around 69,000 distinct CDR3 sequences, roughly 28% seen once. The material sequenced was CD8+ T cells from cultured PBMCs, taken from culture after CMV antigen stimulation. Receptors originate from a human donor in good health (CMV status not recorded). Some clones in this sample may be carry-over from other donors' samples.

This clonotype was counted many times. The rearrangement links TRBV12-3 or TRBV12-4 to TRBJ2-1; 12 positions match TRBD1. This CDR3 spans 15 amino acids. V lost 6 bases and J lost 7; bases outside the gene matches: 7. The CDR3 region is CASRGTGGWTNEQFF. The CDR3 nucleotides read TGTGCCAGCAGAGGGACAGGGGGCTGGACGAATGAGCAGTTCTTC.

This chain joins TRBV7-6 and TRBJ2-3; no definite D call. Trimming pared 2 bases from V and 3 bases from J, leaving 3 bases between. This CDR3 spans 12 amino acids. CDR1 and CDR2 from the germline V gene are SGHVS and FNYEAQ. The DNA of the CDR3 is TGTGCCAGCAGCTTATCAACAGATACGCAGTATTTT. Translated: CASSLSTDTQYF.

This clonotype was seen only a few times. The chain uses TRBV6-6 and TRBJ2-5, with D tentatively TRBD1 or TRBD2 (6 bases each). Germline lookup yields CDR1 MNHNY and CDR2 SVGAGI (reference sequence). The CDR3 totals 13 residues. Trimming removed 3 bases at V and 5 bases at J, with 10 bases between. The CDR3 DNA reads TGTGCCAGCAGTTATAGGGGGGATGAGACCCAGTACTTC. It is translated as CASSYRGDETQYF.

The CDR3 loop is CVYPGKGEQYF. In DNA, the CDR3 is TGTGTCTACCCTGGTAAGGGTGAGCAGTACTTC. The rearrangement uses TRBV27 and TRBJ2-7, with unresolved D. From germline, CDR1 is MNHEY and CDR2 SMNVEV (reference sequence). This CDR3 is 11 amino acids long.

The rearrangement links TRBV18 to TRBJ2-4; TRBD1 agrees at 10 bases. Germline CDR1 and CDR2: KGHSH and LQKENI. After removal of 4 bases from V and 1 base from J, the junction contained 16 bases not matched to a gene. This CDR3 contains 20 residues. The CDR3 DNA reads TGTGCCAGCTCACTACCCCCGGGACAGGGGTTTTTTATTGCCAAAAACATTCAGTACTTC. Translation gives CASSLPPGQGFFIAKNIQYF.

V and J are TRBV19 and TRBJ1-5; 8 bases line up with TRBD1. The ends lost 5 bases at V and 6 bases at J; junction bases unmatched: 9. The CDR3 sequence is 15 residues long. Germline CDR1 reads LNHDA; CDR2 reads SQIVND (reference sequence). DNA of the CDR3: TGTGCCAGTAGTCTCCGGGACAGGATCCGTCAGCCCCAGCATTTT. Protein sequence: CASSLRDRIRQPQHF.

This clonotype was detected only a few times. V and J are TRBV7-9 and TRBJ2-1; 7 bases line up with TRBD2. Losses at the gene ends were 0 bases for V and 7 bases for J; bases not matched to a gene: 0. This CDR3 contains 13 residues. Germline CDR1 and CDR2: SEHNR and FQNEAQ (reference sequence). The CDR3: CASSLAGGNEQFF. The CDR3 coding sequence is TGTGCCAGCAGCTTAGCGGGGGGGAATGAGCAGTTCTTC.

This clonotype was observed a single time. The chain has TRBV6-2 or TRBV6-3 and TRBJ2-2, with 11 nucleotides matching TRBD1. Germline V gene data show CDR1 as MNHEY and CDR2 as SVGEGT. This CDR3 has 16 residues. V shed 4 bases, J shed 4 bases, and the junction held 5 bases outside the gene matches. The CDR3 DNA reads TGTGCCAGCAGTTTGGGGACAGGGGGTCGCACCGGGGAGCTGTTTTTT. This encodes CASSLGTGGRTGELFF.

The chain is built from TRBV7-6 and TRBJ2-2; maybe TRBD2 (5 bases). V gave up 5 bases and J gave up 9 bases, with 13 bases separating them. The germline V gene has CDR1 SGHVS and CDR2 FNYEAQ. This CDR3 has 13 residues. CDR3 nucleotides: TGTGCCAGCAGCGCGCCACTAGTGTGGGAGCTGTTTTTT. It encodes CASSAPLVWELFF.

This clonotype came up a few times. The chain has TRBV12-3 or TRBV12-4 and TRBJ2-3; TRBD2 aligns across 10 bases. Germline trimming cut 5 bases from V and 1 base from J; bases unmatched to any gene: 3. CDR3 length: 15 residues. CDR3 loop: CASSPGTSGTDTQYF. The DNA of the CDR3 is TGTGCCAGCAGTCCCGGGACTAGCGGCACAGATACGCAGTATTTT.

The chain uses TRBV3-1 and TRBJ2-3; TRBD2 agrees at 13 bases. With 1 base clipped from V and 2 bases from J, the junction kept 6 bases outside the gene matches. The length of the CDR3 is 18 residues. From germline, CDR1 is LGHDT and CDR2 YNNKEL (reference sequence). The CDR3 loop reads CASSQGLAGGPITDTQYF. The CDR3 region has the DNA TGTGCCAGCAGCCAAGGACTAGCGGGAGGACCCATCACAGATACGCAGTATTTT.

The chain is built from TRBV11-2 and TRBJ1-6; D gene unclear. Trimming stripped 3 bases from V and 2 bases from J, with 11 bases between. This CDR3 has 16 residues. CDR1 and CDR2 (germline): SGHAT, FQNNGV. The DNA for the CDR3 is TGTGCCAGCAGCTTGCAGGAGCGCCCCTATAATTCACCCCTCCACTTT. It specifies CASSLQERPYNSPLHF.

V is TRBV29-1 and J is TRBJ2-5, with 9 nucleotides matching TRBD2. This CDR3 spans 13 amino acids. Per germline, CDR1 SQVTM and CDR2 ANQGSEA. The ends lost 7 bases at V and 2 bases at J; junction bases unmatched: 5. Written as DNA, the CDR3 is TGCAGCGCCCATAGCGGGAGTCAAGAGACCCAGTACTTC. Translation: CSAHSGSQETQYF.

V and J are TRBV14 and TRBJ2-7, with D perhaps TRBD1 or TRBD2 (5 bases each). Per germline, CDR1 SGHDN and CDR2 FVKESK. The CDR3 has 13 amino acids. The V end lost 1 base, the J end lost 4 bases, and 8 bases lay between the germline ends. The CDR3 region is CASSQAWGYEQYF. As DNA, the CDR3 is TGTGCCAGCAGCCAAGCGTGGGGGTACGAGCAGTACTTC. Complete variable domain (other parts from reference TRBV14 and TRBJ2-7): EAGVTQFPSHSVIEKGQTVTLRCDPISGHDNLYWYRRVMGKEIKFLLHFVKESKQDESGMPNNRFLAERTGGTYSTLKVQPAELEDSGVYFCASSQAWGYEQYFGPGTRLTVT.

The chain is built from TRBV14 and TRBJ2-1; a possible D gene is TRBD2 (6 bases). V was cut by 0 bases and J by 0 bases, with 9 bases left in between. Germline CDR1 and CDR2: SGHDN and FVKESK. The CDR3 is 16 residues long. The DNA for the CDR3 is TGTGCCAGCAGCCAAGATTCGGGGGACTCCTACAATGAGCAGTTCTTC. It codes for CASSQDSGDSYNEQFF.

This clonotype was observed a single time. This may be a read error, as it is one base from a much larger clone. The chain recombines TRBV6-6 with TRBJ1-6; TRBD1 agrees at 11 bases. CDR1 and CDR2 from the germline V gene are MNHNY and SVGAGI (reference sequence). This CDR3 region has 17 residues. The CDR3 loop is CANSYLDRGLTNSPLHF. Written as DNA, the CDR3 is TGTGCCAACAGTTACCTGGACAGGGGGCTTACTAATTCACCCCTCCACTTT.

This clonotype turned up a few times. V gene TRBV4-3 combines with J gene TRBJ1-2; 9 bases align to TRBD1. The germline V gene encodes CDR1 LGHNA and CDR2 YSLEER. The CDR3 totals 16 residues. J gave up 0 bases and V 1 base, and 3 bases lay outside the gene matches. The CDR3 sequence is CASSQVTGGANYGYTF. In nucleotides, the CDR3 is TGCGCCAGCAGCCAAGTGACAGGGGGAGCTAACTATGGCTACACCTTC.

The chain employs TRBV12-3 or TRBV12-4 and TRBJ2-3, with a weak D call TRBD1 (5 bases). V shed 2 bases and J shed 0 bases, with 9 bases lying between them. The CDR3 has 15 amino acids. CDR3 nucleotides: TGTGCCAGCAGTTTACAGGGATCTAGCACAGATACGCAGTATTTT. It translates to CASSLQGSSTDTQYF.

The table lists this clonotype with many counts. The CDR3 DNA is TGTGCCAGCAGTTGGGACGGGTTCAATCAGCCCCAGCATTTT. It specifies CASSWDGFNQPQHF. The chain recombines TRBV27 with TRBJ1-5; D possibly corresponds to TRBD1 (5 bases). The CDR3 has 14 amino acids. V gave up 4 bases and J gave up 3 bases, with 10 bases separating them. Per germline, CDR1 MNHEY and CDR2 SMNVEV (reference sequence).

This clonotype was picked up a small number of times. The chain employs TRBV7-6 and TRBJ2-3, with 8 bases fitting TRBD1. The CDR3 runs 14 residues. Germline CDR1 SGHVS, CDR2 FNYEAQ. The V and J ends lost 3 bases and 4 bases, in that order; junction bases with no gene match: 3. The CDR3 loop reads CASSLTGDSDTQYF. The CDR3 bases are TGTGCCAGCAGCTTGACAGGGGACTCAGATACGCAGTATTTT.